What follows describes a single TCR beta chain. Thymic resections from corrective heart surgery supplied the tissue. CDR1 and CDR2 (germline): SGHAT, FQNNGV. V lost 0 bases, J lost 0 bases, and 0 bases stayed unmatched. The CDR3 totals 17 residues. This entry is derived from a study of human thymus T cells. Sequencing used immunoSEQ multiplex PCR; TCRdb keeps in-frame clones, though not all of them. The sample consists of about 130,000 clones, about 94% of them appearing once. The source is a boy under two years old with a congenital heart defect but otherwise immunologically healthy. Sequencing was performed on thymus tissue. The V call is TRBV11-2, the J call TRBJ2-1, with 12 bases fitting TRBD2. In nucleotides, the CDR3 is TGTGCCAGCAGCTTAGAACTAGCGGGGGGCTCCTACAATGAGCAGTTCTTC. It encodes CASSLELAGGSYNEQFF.